The TCR beta chain described here comes from a study of monozygotic twins with cystic fibrosis. Sequenced by immunoSEQ multiplex PCR; TCRdb stores in-frame clones only, minus some. The sample lists 36,000 or so clones; 75% to 95% were seen once. This CDR3 spans 13 amino acids. The germline V gene encodes CDR1 LNHDA and CDR2 SQIVND (reference sequence). Trimming cost V 6 bases and J 1 base, with 7 bases left between them. As to this clone: At the DNA level, this CDR3 is encoded by other sequences in the same sample as well.

The chain employs TRBV19 and TRBJ1-5, with TRBD1 as a possible D gene (5 bases). The sample taken for sequencing was blood. The TCR sequence derives from a boy aged 2 to 9 with cystic fibrosis. CDR3 sequence reads: CASRYRSNQPQHF. CDR3 nucleotides: TGTGCCAGTAGATACAGGAGCAATCAGCCCCAGCATTTT.